Listed here is a single TCR beta chain. V lost 3 bases to trimming and J lost 2 bases; unmatched junction nucleotides: 4. Per the germline V gene, CDR1 is MDHEN and CDR2 is SYDVKM. The CDR3 sequence is 15 residues long. CDR3-region Arm-PCR and iRepertoire HTBI primers produced the TCR beta libraries. TCRdb fed the multiplex PCR reads into MiXCR, producing one record per CDR3 protein. The repertoire holds 420,000 or so distinct CDR3 sequences, around 22% seen once, with roughly 26% in the top ten. Documented time point: persistent/refractory GD, antithyroid drugs over 5 years with positive TRAb. After RNA was extracted from PBMCs, the TCR library was made from it. The data were obtained in a study of regulatory T cells in long-lasting Graves disease.

The clonotype was recovered from a female donor with Graves disease. Material: peripheral blood mononuclear cells (PBMCs), obtained when the disease was refractory, from a patient treated with antithyroid drugs. The genes are TRBV28 and TRBJ1-2; 9 bases are shared with TRBD1. This CDR3 reads CASSLGTGRNYGYTF. CDR3 nucleotide sequence: TGTGCCAGCAGTTTGGGGACAGGGAGGAACTATGGCTACACCTTC.